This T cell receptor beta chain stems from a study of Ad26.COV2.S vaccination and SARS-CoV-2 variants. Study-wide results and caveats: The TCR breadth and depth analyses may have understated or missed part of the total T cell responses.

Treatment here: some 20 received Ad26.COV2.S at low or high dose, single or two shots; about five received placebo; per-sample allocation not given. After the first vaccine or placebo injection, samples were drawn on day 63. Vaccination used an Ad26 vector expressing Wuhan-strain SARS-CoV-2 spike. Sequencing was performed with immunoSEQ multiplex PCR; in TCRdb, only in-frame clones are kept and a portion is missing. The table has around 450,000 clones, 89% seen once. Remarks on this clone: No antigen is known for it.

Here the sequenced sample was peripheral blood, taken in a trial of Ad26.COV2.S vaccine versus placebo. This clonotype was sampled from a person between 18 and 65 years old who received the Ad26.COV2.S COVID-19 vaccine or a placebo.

CDR3 coding DNA: TGTGCCAGCAGCTTACCATGGGATGAGCAGTTCTTC. It codes for CASSLPWDEQFF. The V call is TRBV7-9, the J call TRBJ2-1; D ambiguous. The CDR3 loop spans 12 amino acids. V was shortened by 2 bases and J by 8 bases, with 7 bases between the two germline ends. Germline V gene data show CDR1 as SEHNR and CDR2 as FQNEAQ (reference sequence).